This TCR beta chain is drawn from a study of Ad26.COV2.S vaccination and SARS-CoV-2 variants. Findings and limits, study-wide: It was vaccine recipients, not placebo recipients, who had the higher spike-specific TCR breadth. Overall T cell responses may have been underestimated by the analyses of TCR breadth and depth. Vaccine and placebo recipients had comparable breadth of non-spike TCRs. Substantial breadth was reported for post-vaccination spike-specific CD8+ and CD4+ T cells.

Looked up from germline, CDR1 is SGDLS and CDR2 is YYNGEE. V trimming: 3 bases; J trimming: 6 bases; junction bases outside the gene matches: 3. CDR3 length equals 14 residues. Worth noting for this clone: Its antigen is not identified.

TCRdb keeps only in-frame clones here, not all; method: immunoSEQ multiplex PCR. The table has about 140,000 clones, just over 85% seen once. The chain joins TRBV9 to TRBJ2-1; 10 nucleotides match TRBD2. The starting material was peripheral blood, obtained after recovery from COVID-19. The receptor comes from a human donor who had recovered from COVID-19. The CDR3: CASSAGLATNEQFF. In nucleotides, the CDR3 is TGTGCCAGCAGCGCGGGACTAGCGACCAATGAGCAGTTCTTC.